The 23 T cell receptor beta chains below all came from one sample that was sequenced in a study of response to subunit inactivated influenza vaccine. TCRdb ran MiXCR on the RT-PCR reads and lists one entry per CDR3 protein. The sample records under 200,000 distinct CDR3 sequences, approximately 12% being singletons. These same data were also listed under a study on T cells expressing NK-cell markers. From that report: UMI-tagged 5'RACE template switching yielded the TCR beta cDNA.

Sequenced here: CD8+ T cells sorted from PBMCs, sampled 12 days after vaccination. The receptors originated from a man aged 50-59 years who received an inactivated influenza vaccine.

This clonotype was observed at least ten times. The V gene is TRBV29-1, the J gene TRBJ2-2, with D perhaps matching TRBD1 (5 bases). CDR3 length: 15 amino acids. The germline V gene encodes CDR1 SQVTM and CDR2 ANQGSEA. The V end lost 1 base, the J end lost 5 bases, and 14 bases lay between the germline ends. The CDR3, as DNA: TGCAGCGTTGAAGTCTCCGACAGAGGAACCGGGGAGCTGTTTTTT. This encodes CSVEVSDRGTGELFF.

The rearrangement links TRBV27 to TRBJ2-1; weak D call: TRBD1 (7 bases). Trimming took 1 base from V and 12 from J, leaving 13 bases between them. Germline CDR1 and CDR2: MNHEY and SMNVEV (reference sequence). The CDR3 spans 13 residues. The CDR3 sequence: CASSLLEGAMQFF. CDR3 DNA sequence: TGTGCCAGCAGTTTATTGGAGGGGGCAATGCAGTTCTTC.

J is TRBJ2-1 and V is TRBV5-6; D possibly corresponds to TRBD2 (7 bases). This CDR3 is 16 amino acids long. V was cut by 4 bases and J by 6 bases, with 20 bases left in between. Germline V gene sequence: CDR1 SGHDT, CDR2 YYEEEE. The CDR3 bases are TGTGCCAGCAGCCTGGAGGGGAGGGGGGAAGGCAATGAGCAGTTCTTC. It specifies CASSLEGRGEGNEQFF.

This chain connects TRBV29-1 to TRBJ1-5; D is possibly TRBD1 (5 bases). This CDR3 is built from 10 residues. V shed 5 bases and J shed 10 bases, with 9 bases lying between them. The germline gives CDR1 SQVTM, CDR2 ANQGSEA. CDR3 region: CSVPGTPQHF. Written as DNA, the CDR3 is TGCAGCGTTCCCGGGACTCCCCAGCATTTT.

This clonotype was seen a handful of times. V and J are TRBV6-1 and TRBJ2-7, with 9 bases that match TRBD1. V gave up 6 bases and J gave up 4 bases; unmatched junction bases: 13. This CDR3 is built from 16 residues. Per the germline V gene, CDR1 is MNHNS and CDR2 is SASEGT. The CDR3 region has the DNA TGTGCCAGCAGCCCCGGGACAGGGCCTCCCAAGTACGAGCAGTACTTC. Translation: CASSPGTGPPKYEQYF.

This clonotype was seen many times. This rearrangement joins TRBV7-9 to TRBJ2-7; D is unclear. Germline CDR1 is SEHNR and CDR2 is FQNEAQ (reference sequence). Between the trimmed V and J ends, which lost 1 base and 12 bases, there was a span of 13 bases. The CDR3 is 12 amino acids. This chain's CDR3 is CASSLGGSVGYF. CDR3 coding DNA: TGTGCCAGCAGCTTAGGTGGATCGGTCGGGTACTTC.

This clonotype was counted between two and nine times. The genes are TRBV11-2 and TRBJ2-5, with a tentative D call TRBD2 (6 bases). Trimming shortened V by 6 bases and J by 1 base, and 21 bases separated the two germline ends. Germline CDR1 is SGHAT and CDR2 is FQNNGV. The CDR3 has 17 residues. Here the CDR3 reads CASSLHPPGLSQETQYF. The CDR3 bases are TGTGCCAGCAGTTTACATCCACCGGGACTTTCCCAAGAGACCCAGTACTTC.

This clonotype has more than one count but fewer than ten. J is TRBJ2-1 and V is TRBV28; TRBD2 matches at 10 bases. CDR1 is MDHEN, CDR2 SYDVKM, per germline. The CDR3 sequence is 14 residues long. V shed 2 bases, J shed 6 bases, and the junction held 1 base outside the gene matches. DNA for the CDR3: TGTGCCAGCAGTTTACGGACTAGCGGCAATGAGCAGTTCTTC. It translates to CASSLRTSGNEQFF.

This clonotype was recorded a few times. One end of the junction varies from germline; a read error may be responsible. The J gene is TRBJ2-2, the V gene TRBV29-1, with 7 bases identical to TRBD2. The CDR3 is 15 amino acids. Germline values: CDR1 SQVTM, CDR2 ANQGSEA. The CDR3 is CSVEAGRSNTGELFF. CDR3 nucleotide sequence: TGCAGCGTAGAAGCGGGACGGTCGAACACCGGGGAGCTGTTTTTT.

Here the CDR3 DNA reads TGTGCCAGCAGCCACTTAGGGTCACCTACCTACGAGCAGTACTTC. Encoded protein: CASSHLGSPTYEQYF. The rearrangement uses TRBV4-2 and TRBJ2-7, with D unresolved. The CDR3 loop spans 15 amino acids. V gave up 3 bases and J gave up 2 bases, with 14 bases separating them. Germline assignment: CDR1 LGHNA and CDR2 YNFKEQ.

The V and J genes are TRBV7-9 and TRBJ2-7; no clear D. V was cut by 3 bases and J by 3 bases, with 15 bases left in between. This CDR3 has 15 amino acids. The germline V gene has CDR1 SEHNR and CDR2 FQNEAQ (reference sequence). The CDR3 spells CASSFGPKLDYEQYF. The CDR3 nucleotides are TGTGCCAGCAGCTTTGGTCCCAAGCTTGACTACGAGCAGTACTTC.

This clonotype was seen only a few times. The CDR3 region has the DNA TGTGCCAGCAGCCCGAGCCCTGGGGGCGCCTACGAGCAGTACTTC. This codes for CASSPSPGGAYEQYF. The chain links TRBV14 to TRBJ2-7; D is perhaps TRBD1 (6 bases). V shed 4 bases and J shed 2 bases, with 15 bases lying between them. The CDR3 runs to 15 residues. Germline loops: CDR1 SGHDN, CDR2 FVKESK. Using reference TRBV14 and TRBJ2-7 for the parts outside the CDR3, the full variable domain is EAGVTQFPSHSVIEKGQTVTLRCDPISGHDNLYWYRRVMGKEIKFLLHFVKESKQDESGMPNNRFLAERTGGTYSTLKVQPAELEDSGVYFCASSPSPGGAYEQYFGPGTRLTVT.

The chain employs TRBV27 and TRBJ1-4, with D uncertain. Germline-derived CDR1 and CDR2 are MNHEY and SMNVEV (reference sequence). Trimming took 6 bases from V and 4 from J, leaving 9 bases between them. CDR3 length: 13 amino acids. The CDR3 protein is CASRAGLNEKLFF. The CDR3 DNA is TGTGCCAGCAGAGCGGGTCTTAATGAAAAACTGTTTTTT.

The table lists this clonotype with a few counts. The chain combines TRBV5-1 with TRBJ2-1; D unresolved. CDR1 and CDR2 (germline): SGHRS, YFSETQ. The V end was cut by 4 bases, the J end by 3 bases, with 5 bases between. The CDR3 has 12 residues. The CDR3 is CASSASYNEQFF. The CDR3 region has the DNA TGCGCCAGCAGCGCAAGCTACAATGAGCAGTTCTTC.

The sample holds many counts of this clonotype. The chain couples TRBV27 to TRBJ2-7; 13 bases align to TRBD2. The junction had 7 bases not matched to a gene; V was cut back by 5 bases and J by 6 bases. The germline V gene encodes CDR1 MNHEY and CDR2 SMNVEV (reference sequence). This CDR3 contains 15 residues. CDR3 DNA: TGTGCCAGCAGTCCGTGGACTAGCGGGAGTTCCGAGCAGTACTTC. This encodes CASSPWTSGSSEQYF.

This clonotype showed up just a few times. The CDR3 DNA reads TGTGCCAGCAGTTTGATCGGTTTTGTTTCTAGCGGTTCCTACGAGCAGTACTTC. It translates to CASSLIGFVSSGSYEQYF. The chain has TRBV28 and TRBJ2-7; TRBD2 matches 7 bases. The CDR3 runs to 18 residues. The J segment lost 1 base and the V segment lost 3 bases, leaving 15 bases of the junction unmatched. The germline V gene has CDR1 MDHEN and CDR2 SYDVKM. The full variable domain, completed using reference TRBV28 and TRBJ2-7, is DVKVTQSSRYLVKRTGEKVFLECVQDMDHENMFWYRQDPGLGLRLIYFSYDVKMKEKGDIPEGYSVSREKKERFSLILESASTNQTSMYLCASSLIGFVSSGSYEQYFGPGTRLTVT.

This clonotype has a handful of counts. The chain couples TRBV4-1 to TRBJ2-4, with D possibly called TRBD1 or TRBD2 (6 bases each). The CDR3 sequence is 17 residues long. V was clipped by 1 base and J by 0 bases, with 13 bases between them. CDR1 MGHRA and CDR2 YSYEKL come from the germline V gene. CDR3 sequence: CASSQGGASLAKNIQYF. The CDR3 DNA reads TGCGCCAGCAGCCAAGGGGGGGCATCGCTAGCCAAAAACATTCAGTACTTC.

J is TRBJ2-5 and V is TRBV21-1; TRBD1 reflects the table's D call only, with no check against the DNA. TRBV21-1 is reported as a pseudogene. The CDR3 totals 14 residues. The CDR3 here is CASSNRGLWETQYF. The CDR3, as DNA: TGTGCCAGCAGCAACAGGGGGCTTTGGGAGACCCAGTACTTC.

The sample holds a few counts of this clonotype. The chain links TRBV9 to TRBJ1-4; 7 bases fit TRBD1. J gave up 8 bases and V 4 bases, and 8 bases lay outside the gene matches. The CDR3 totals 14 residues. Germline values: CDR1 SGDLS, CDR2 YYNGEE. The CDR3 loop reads CASSPRTGFEKLFF. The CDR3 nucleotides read TGTGCCAGCAGCCCCCGGACAGGTTTCGAAAAACTGTTTTTT.

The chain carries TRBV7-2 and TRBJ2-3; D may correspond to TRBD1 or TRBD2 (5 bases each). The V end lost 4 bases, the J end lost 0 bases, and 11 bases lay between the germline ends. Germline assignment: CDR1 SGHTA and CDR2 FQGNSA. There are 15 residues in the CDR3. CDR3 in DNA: TGTGCCAGCAGCTCTGGGGGTGGTAGCACAGATACGCAGTATTTT. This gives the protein CASSSGGGSTDTQYF.

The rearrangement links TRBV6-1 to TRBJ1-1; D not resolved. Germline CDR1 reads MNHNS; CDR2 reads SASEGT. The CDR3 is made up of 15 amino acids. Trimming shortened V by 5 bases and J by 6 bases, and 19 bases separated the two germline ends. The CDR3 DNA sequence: TGTGCCAGCAGTCAGTACGAGGGCGCGTTTTCTGAAGCTTTCTTT. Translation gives CASSQYEGAFSEAFF.

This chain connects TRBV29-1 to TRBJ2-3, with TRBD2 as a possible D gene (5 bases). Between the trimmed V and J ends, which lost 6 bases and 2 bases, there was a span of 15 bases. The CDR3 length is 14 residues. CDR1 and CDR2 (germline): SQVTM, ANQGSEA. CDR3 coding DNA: TGCAGCGTATTATTAGGACTTACCACAGATACGCAGTATTTT. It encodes CSVLLGLTTDTQYF.

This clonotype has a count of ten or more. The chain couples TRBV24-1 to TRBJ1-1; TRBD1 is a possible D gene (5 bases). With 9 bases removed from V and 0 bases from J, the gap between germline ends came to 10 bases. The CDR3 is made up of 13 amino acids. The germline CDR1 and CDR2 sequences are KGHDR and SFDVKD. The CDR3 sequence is CATQGHLNTEAFF. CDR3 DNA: TGTGCCACCCAGGGCCACCTGAACACTGAAGCTTTCTTT.